This T cell receptor beta chain came from a study of neurological immune-mediated disorders. In this sample, this clonotype turned up many times. Germline V gene lookup returns CDR1 LGHDT and CDR2 YNNKEL (reference sequence). This CDR3 spans 14 amino acids. V lost 3 bases and J 2 bases, leaving 10 bases between the germline ends. The method for making cDNA was 5'RACE, and it used 10-nucleotide random UMIs. TCRdb reanalysed the 5' RACE reads using MiXCR and keeps one entry per CDR3 protein. Found here are 74,000 or so distinct CDR3 sequences, approximately 10% of them singletons; the top ten hold about 1.7%.

This sequence was found in a man between 50 and 59 years old in good health. The genes are TRBV3-1 and TRBJ1-2; D call uncertain. The sample comprised PBMCs. In nucleotides, the CDR3 is TGTGCCAGCAGCCAGGGTTGGGAGAACTATGGCTACACCTTC. Protein sequence: CASSQGWENYGYTF.